Here is one T cell receptor beta chain with its context. This sample is drawn from a study of T cell responses to AZD1222 COVID-19 vaccine. The CDR3 covers 13 residues. Germline V gene sequence: CDR1 MNHNY, CDR2 SVGAGI (reference sequence). V was cut by 2 bases and J by 7 bases, with 6 bases left in between. The repertoire was sequenced with immunoSEQ multiplex PCR; TCRdb's copy has only in-frame clones and lacks some. This repertoire shows 90,000 to 120,000 clones, about 92% found once; its top ten account for about 1.2%. This chain joins TRBV6-6 and TRBJ1-6; D gene ambiguous. The TCR sequence derives from an adult in good health. The sample was peripheral blood, taken on day 0 of AZD1222 vaccination. The CDR3 nucleotides read TGTGCCAGCAGTTACAGGCCCAATTCACCCCTCCACTTT. Encoded protein: CASSYRPNSPLHF.